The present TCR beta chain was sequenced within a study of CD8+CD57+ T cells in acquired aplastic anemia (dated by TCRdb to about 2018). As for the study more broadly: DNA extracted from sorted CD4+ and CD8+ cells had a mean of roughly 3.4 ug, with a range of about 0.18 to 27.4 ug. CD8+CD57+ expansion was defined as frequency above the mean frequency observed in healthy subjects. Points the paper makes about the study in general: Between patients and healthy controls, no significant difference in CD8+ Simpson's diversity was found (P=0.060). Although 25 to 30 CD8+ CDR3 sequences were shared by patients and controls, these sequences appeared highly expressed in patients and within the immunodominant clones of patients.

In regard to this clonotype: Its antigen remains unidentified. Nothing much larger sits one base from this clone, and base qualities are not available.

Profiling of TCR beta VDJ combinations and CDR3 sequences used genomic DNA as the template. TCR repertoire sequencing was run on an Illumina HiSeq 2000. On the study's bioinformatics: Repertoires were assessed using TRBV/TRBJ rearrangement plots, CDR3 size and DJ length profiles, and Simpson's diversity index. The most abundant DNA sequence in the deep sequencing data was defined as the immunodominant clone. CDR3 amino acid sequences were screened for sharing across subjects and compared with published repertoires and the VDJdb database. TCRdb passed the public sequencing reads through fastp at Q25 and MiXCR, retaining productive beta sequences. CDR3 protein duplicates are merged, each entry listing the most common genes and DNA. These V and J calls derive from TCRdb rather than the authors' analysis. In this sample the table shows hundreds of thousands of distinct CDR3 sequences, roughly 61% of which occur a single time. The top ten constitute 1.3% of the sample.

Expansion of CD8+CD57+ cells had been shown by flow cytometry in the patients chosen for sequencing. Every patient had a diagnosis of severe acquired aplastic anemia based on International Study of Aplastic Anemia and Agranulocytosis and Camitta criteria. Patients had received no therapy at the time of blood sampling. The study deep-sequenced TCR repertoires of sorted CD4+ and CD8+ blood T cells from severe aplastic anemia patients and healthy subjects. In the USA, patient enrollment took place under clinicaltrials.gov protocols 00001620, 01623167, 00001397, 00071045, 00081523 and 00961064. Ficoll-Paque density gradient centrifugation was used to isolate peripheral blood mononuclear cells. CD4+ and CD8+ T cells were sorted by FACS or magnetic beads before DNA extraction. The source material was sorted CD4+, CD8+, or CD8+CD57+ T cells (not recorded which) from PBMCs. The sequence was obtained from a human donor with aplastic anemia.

The DNA sequence is given as TGTGCCAGCAGCTTAGGATTGGGCTCTGGAAACACCATATATTTT. This codes for CASSLGLGSGNTIYF. Rearrangement joined TRBV11-2 to TRBJ1-3; too little of a D gene remains to name it. From a lookup of the germline V gene, CDR1 and CDR2 are SGHAT and FQNNGV. Spanning cysteine to phenylalanine, the CDR3 consists of 15 amino acids. Left in the record is the CDR3 DNA by itself, 45 bases read in frame from the first base. V is reduced by 1 base and J by 0 bases, leaving a spacing of 7 bases between them.